This TCR beta chain was retrieved from a study of blood T cell repertoires in COVID-19. Study information: From the United States, Italy and Spain came samples of acute and convalescent COVID-19. PBMCs, B-cell-depleted T cells, or T cells provided the cDNA or gDNA that made up the material.

The authors' processing: The assay estimated nucleated cells by amplifying reference gene primers. Assay: immunoSEQ multiplex PCR; the TCRdb copy retains only in-frame clones and omits some. V and J calls and clone size are as listed in that table; D and trimming were resolved from the DNA. Altogether some 46,000 clones are present, about 80% being singletons, with the ten largest covering about 25%. After removal of 5 bases from V and 1 base from J, the junction contained 5 bases not matched to a gene. Germline-derived CDR1 and CDR2 are SGHTA and FQGTGA. This CDR3 region has 17 residues. This clonotype was sampled from a woman aged 55-69 years with acute or convalescent COVID-19. Input material: peripheral blood. The V and J genes are TRBV7-3 and TRBJ2-2, with TRBD2 matching 12 bases. CDR3 bases: TGTGCCAGCAGCCGACAGACTAGCGGGGGGAACACCGGGGAGCTGTTTTTT. Translating gives CASSRQTSGGNTGELFF. Together with reference TRBV7-3 and TRBJ2-2, the CDR3 gives the full variable domain: GAGVSQTPSNKVTEKGKYVELRCDPISGHTALYWYRQSLGQGPEFLIYFQGTGAADDSGLPNDRFFAVRPEGSVSTLKIQRTERGDSAVYLCASSRQTSGGNTGELFFGEGSRLTVL.